This section outlines one T cell receptor (beta chain) sequence together with its context. Membership in each cohort depended on participant-reported clinical history. Within the 2 weeks before study entry, each person in the exposed group met a COVID-19 case. This entry belongs to a study of blood T cell repertoires in COVID-19. TCRdb's copy holds only in-frame clones and misses some; the assay was immunoSEQ multiplex PCR. This repertoire shows fewer than 250,000 clones, 90% found once; its top ten account for roughly 16%. The sequenced sample was PBMCs or T cells enriched from blood (not recorded which). The clonotype originates from a man in his thirties or forties who had been exposed to COVID-19.

The CDR3 sequence: CASSQGPGETDTQYF. CDR3 DNA: TGTGCCAGCAGCCAAGGGCCCGGGGAGACAGATACGCAGTATTTT. The gene calls are TRBV5-4 and TRBJ2-3; weak D call: TRBD2 (5 bases). The CDR3 extends over 15 amino acids. Looked up from germline, CDR1 is SGHNT and CDR2 is YYREEE (reference sequence). Trimming shortened V by 4 bases and J by 3 bases, and 15 bases separated the two germline ends.